The sequence of this T cell receptor (beta chain) was determined in a study of blood T cell repertoires in COVID-19. Study-wide background: T cells, B-cell-depleted T cells, or PBMCs provided the cDNA or gDNA that served as material.

The assay was immunoSEQ multiplex PCR, and TCRdb's table has in-frame clones only and misses some. In the table there are fewer than 200,000 clones, about four fifths of which are singletons. The germline V gene encodes CDR1 SGHRS and CDR2 YFSETQ. V shed 4 bases and J 5 bases; nucleotides not matched to a gene: 9. The CDR3 spans 14 residues. This TCR was recovered from a woman over 75 with COVID-19, enrolled during active disease. The specimen was peripheral blood. The chain uses TRBV5-1 and TRBJ2-7, with TRBD1 matching over 7 bases. CDR3 region: CASSVLGGWDEQYF. As DNA, the CDR3 is TGCGCCAGCAGCGTCTTAGGGGGCTGGGACGAGCAGTACTTC.